This T cell receptor (beta chain) originates from a study of blood T cell repertoires in COVID-19. Looking at the study overall: Samples of COVID-19 (acute and convalescent) were obtained from the United States, Italy and Spain. The analysed material was cDNA or gDNA that came from T cells, B-cell-depleted T cells, or PBMCs.

Trimming left V 4 bases short and J 3 bases short, with 11 bases between. This CDR3 has 13 residues. The germline CDR1 and CDR2 sequences are SGDLS and YYNGEE. Original processing notes: Using reference gene primer amplification, nucleated cell counts were estimated. Assay used: immunoSEQ multiplex PCR; TCRdb lists only in-frame clones, some missing. The V and J calls and clone size come from that table; D and trimming were worked out from the DNA. The sample holds around 150,000 clones, around 80% seen once. Sequencing used peripheral blood. The origin of this receptor is a man aged 60 to 69 with acute or convalescent COVID-19. This sequence joins TRBV9 and TRBJ2-7, with D maybe TRBD1 (6 bases). In nucleotides, the CDR3 is TGTGCCAGCAGCCTGTGGGACAACTACGAGCAGTACTTC. The encoded protein is CASSLWDNYEQYF.